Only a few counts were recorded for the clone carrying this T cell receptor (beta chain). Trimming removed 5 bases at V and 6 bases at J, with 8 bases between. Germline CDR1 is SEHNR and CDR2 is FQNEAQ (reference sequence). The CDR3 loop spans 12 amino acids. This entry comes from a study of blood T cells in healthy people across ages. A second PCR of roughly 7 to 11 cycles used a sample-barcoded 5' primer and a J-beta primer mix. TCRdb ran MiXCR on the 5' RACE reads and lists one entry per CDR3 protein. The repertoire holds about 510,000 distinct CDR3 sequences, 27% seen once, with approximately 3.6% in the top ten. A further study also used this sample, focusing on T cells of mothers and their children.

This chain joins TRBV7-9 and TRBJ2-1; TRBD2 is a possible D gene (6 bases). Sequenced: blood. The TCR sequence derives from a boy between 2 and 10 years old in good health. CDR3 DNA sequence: TGTGCCAGCAGCGGTAGCGGCAATGAGCAGTTCTTC. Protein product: CASSGSGNEQFF.